This TCR beta chain was observed in a study of CD8+ T cells in alopecia areata (dated by TCRdb to 2016 to 2019). Background for the entire study: The treated patients, all with moderate-to-severe alopecia areata, were enrolled in an open-label pilot trial of oral tofacitinib given at 5 to 10 mg twice daily. Patients received tofacitinib for 6 to 18 months and were then followed off drug for 6 months to check for delayed response and recurrence. Disease severity in treated patients was measured with the SALT score, which quantifies the percentage of affected scalp surface area. To study T cell clonal expansion in alopecia areata, the researchers applied high-throughput TCRbeta sequencing to both the C3H/HeJ mouse model and human patients. On the human side, TCRbeta sequencing was run on scalp tissue and on sorted CD4+ and CD8+ peripheral blood T cells from healthy controls and from alopecia areata patients with either patchy or totalis/universalis disease. Biopsies were taken from tofacitinib-treated patients at baseline and again at 4 and 24 weeks into treatment, and several of those patients also had a later scalp biopsy. Scalp clonality was compared among normal scalp (n=4), patchy alopecia areata scalp (n=8), and alopecia totalis/universalis scalp (n=8). RNA came from the PAXgene miRNA kit for fixed scalp, the miRNeasy kit for PBMCs, and the RNeasy kit for mouse skin. Amplification of TCRbeta CDR3 regions was done by immunoSEQ multiplex PCR using 35 Vbeta forward primers and 13 Jbeta reverse primers.

About this clone itself: What antigen it recognizes has not been identified. No base-level quality is on record; no much larger clone is a single base apart.

Overall results and qualifications from the work: Tofacitinib significantly lowered scalp clonality and the number of expanded CD8+ clones among the top 100 scalp clones. The treated cohort was small, with a single nonresponder, so links between baseline CD8+ expansion and response need larger studies. Many expanded lesional clones persisted in scalp and blood during tofacitinib treatment, which may partly explain relapse after stopping treatment. Compared with normal scalp, lesional scalp had higher clonality and more expanded CD8+ clones, particularly in alopecia totalis/universalis, a pattern that suggests antigenic drive. Shared TCR sequences between patients were less evident than in mice, which may be partly attributable to HLA diversity in the patient population. Unlike mouse skin, which is dominated by gammadelta T cells, normal human skin has resident alphabeta T cells that are also sequenced, and this complicates analysis of the scalp TCR repertoire.

The time point label, as the study defines it: about 25 weeks on oral tofacitinib. The treatment or condition tag for this specimen amounts to: oral pan-JAK inhibitor, 5-10 mg twice daily. Lesional scalp punch biopsies and peripheral blood were collected from alopecia areata patients. PBMCs were separated by density centrifugation and stained for CD3, CD4 and CD8, after which CD4+ and CD8+ T cells were sorted on a FACSAria. Libraries were made using the immunoSEQ multiplex PCR assay. For TCR sequencing, RNA was extracted from every sample and reverse transcribed into cDNA to serve as template. First-strand cDNA was synthesized with SuperScript III using a 2:1 mix of oligo-dT and random hexamers. A synthetic immune receptor repertoire was used to measure amplification bias, and any remaining bias was corrected computationally. The authors processed their data as follows. After raw reads were preprocessed to remove errors, the CDR3 was defined following IMGT conventions as running from the conserved cysteine to phenylalanine. Clonality was computed by normalizing Shannon entropy by log2 of the number of productive unique TCRs and subtracting the result from 1. Whether each scalp clone was CD4 or CD8 was inferred by checking scalp TCRbeta sequences against the CD4 and CD8 repertoires from sorted blood. Drawn from immuneACCESS, this table holds only the in-frame rearrangements with V and J called that TCRdb kept. Clones are partly lost; checked studies trace under half to an unresolved V gene and leave the rest unexplained. The V and J calls and the clone size are those of that table, but D and trimming were determined from the DNA. The sample table contains around 99,000 clones; only one count was recorded for roughly 84% of them. The top ten clonotypes cover over 20% of the sample.

The CDR3 spans 14 residues, from the cysteine through the phenylalanine. Left in the record is the CDR3 DNA by itself, 42 bases read in frame from the first base. Per the germline V gene (reference sequence), SEHNR is the CDR1 and FQNEAQ is the CDR2. Germline trimming amounts to 4 bases on V and 4 bases on J, with 4 as the count of junction bases outside the gene matches. The sequencing here drew on CD8+ T cells sorted from blood, taken at week 24, from a patient treated with tofacitinib. The chain employs TRBV7-9 and TRBJ2-3; TRBD2 fits 8 bases in the junction. This TCR derives from a human donor with alopecia areata. The encoded CDR3 is CASSSDGRADTQYF. The nucleotide sequence reads as follows: TGTGCCAGCAGCTCAGACGGGAGGGCAGATACGCAGTATTTT.